This T cell receptor beta chain was identified in a study of CD8 T cells in Susac syndrome. Study results and limitations: The number of individuals included in the study's TCR sequencing and HLA analysis was acknowledged as relatively small.

CD8+ and CD4+ T cells taken from blood had their TCR beta sequenced. The study used treatment-naive patients who had stable or active relapsing-remitting disease as multiple sclerosis controls. A quantity of about 0.45 to 1 ug RNA underwent reverse transcription using random hexamers. The authors amplified TCR beta CDR3 across 54 Vbeta and 13 Jbeta using immunoSEQ multiplex PCR. TCRdb fed the immunoSEQ multiplex PCR reads into MiXCR, producing one record per CDR3 protein. The sample records a few hundred thousand distinct CDR3 sequences, approximately 81% being singletons. This clonotype was picked up one time. The antigen remains undetermined. In germline, CDR1 is LNHDA, CDR2 SQIVND (reference sequence). There are 16 residues in the CDR3. V dropped 7 bases and J dropped 4 bases, with 22 bases sitting between them.

The chain recombines TRBV19 with TRBJ1-2, with D tentatively TRBD1 (6 bases). Sequenced sample: CD8+ T cells from PBMCs. This clonotype originated in a human donor with multiple sclerosis. The CDR3 region is CASTPDSGGSFYGYTF. The CDR3 coding sequence is TGTGCCAGTACCCCAGATTCCGGGGGCTCTTTCTATGGCTACACCTTC.